This T cell receptor beta chain was recovered during a study of shared clonotypes between healthy human individuals. Whole-study results and caveats: Non-shared clonotypes were found to have lower generation probabilities than the clonotypes that were shared by all four of the sorted-subset donors.

The V gene end was trimmed by 6 bases and the J gene end by 4 bases; junction bases not matched to a gene: 8. Germline CDR1 is MNHEY and CDR2 is SMNVEV (reference sequence). CDR3 length: 15 amino acids. With respect to this clone: Its antigen is not identified.

Clones were sequenced by immunoSEQ multiplex PCR, and TCRdb holds only the in-frame ones, with some missing. The sample consists of more than 2,000,000 clones, just over 90% of them appearing once. The receptor was derived from a man aged 18 to 29 in good health. Sequenced sample: naive CD4+ T cells sorted from blood. The subset was: CD45RA+ positively selected. The chain employs TRBV27 and TRBJ2-1, with TRBD1 matching 8 bases. In DNA, the CDR3 is TGTGCCAGCAGGCCAGGGGGCGGGGCATACAATGAGCAGTTCTTC. It is translated as CASRPGGGAYNEQFF.